Shown below are 25 T cell receptor beta chains from a single sample sequenced in a study of blood T cell repertoires in COVID-19. Profiled with immunoSEQ multiplex PCR; TCRdb holds only in-frame clones, not every one. The sample lists tens of thousands of clones, about four fifths occurring once. The specimen was peripheral blood. The receptors were gathered from a woman aged 60-75 years with acute or convalescent COVID-19.

The chain has TRBV10-3 and TRBJ1-2; maybe TRBD1 (6 bases). This CDR3 region has 13 residues. Between the trimmed V and J ends, which lost 4 bases and 8 bases, there was a span of 14 bases. Germline V gene lookup returns CDR1 ENHRY and CDR2 SYGVKD. The CDR3 DNA reads TGTGCCATCAGTGCATATAACAGGGAGGGCTACACCTTC. This codes for CAISAYNREGYTF.

The chain links TRBV5-1 to TRBJ1-4; 8 bases map to TRBD1. This CDR3 comprises 14 residues. Germline V lookup: CDR1 SGHRS, CDR2 YFSETQ. Trimming removed 4 bases from V and 8 bases from J; junction bases left unmatched: 7. CDR3 protein: CASSLGQEHEKLFF. CDR3 nucleotide sequence: TGCGCCAGCAGCCTGGGACAGGAGCACGAAAAACTGTTTTTT.

This clone came up a few times. The chain couples TRBV10-1 to TRBJ1-1; TRBD1 is a possible D gene (6 bases). Germline V gives CDR1 WNHNN, CDR2 SYGVQD (reference sequence). V was pared by 9 bases and J by 0 bases, with 11 bases between. The CDR3 consists of 13 residues. This CDR3 is CARLGQLNTEAFF. Here the CDR3 DNA reads TGCGCCAGGTTAGGACAGTTGAACACTGAAGCTTTCTTT.

The rearrangement uses TRBV25-1 and TRBJ1-3; a possible D gene is TRBD1 (5 bases). Looked up from germline, CDR1 is MGHDK and CDR2 is SYGVNS. The V and J ends lost 5 bases and 3 bases respectively, with 14 bases between them. CDR3 length: 15 amino acids. Written as DNA, the CDR3 is TGTGCCAGCAGTCAGACAGCCATCCTTGGAAACACCATATATTTT. Translating gives CASSQTAILGNTIYF.

The chain combines TRBV6-5 with TRBJ1-4; D is unclear. V was shortened by 2 bases and J by 2 bases, with 12 bases between the two germline ends. The germline CDR1 and CDR2 sequences are MNHEY and SVGAGI. The CDR3 is 16 residues long. CDR3 bases: TGTGCCAGCAGTTACGGTAGACACCCGACTAATGAAAAACTGTTTTTT. As protein: CASSYGRHPTNEKLFF.

This sequence joins TRBV2 and TRBJ1-1; 7 nucleotides match TRBD1. J lost 2 bases, V lost 5 bases, and 2 bases had no gene match. Germline V CDR1 and CDR2: SNHLY, FYNNEI. This CDR3 contains 13 residues. This CDR3 reads CASSTGVNTEAFF. The CDR3 bases are TGTGCCAGCAGTACAGGGGTTAACACTGAAGCTTTCTTT.

V usage is TRBV28 and J usage is TRBJ1-1; D ambiguous. This CDR3 comprises 15 residues. Germline V gene data show CDR1 as MDHEN and CDR2 as SYDVKM. The V end was cut by 5 bases, the J end by 2 bases, with 15 bases between. In DNA form, the CDR3 reads TGTGCCAGCAGTCCCGCGGGAGTCCGAAACACTGAAGCTTTCTTT. Translated: CASSPAGVRNTEAFF.

This clone was detected only once. V is TRBV25-1 and J is TRBJ2-7; D call uncertain. The CDR3 totals 13 residues. Looked up from germline, CDR1 is MGHDK and CDR2 is SYGVNS. The V and J ends lost 5 bases and 3 bases respectively, with 11 bases between them. CDR3 bases: TGTGCCAGCAGTAACACTGGAGTCTACGAGCAGTACTTC. Protein product: CASSNTGVYEQYF.

The chain links TRBV12-3 or TRBV12-4 to TRBJ2-5; no clear D gene. This CDR3 is built from 12 residues. V was clipped by 3 bases and J by 4 bases, with 6 bases between them. The CDR3: CASSFSRETQYF. The DNA for the CDR3 is TGTGCCAGCAGTTTCTCTAGAGAGACCCAGTACTTC.

The gene calls are TRBV30 and TRBJ1-5; the D gene is possibly TRBD1 (5 bases). Germline CDR1 is GTSNPN and CDR2 is SVGIG (reference sequence). CDR3 length: 14 amino acids. Between the trimmed V and J ends, which lost 5 bases and 5 bases, there was a span of 16 bases. DNA of the CDR3: TGTGCCTGGGGGGGGACCCTCGGAGATCAGCCCCAGCATTTT. It encodes CAWGGTLGDQPQHF.

The chain has TRBV24-1 and TRBJ1-2, with unresolved D. V was clipped by 5 bases and J by 4 bases, with 13 bases between them. This CDR3 is built from 14 residues. The germline V gene has CDR1 KGHDR and CDR2 SFDVKD. The CDR3 nucleotides are TGTGCCACCAGTGGTACACAGAGTTCCTATGGCTACACCTTC. It codes for CATSGTQSSYGYTF.

V usage is TRBV11-2 and J usage is TRBJ1-2; D might be TRBD1 (6 bases). Trimming took 5 bases from V and 8 from J, leaving 15 bases between them. Germline V gene data show CDR1 as SGHAT and CDR2 as FQNNGV. This CDR3 comprises 13 residues. CDR3 region: CASSQAIQGGYTF. CDR3 sequence (DNA): TGTGCCAGCAGCCAGGCCATTCAGGGGGGCTACACCTTC.

The V gene is TRBV6-5, the J gene TRBJ2-3, with D possibly being TRBD2 (7 bases). Germline-derived CDR1 and CDR2 are MNHEY and SVGAGI. The V and J ends lost 2 bases and 0 bases respectively, with 12 bases between them. The CDR3 has 16 residues. The CDR3 protein is CASSYGGGQSTDTQYF. In DNA form, the CDR3 reads TGTGCCAGCAGTTACGGGGGGGGGCAGAGCACAGATACGCAGTATTTT.

The chain employs TRBV27 and TRBJ1-2, with 7 bases fitting TRBD1. CDR3 length equals 15 residues. From germline, CDR1 is MNHEY and CDR2 SMNVEV (reference sequence). V trimming: 5 bases; J trimming: 8 bases; junction bases outside the gene matches: 14. CDR3 sequence: CASSISATGIEGYTF. CDR3 DNA sequence: TGTGCCAGCAGTATAAGCGCGACAGGGATAGAGGGCTACACCTTC.

The chain has TRBV6-1 and TRBJ1-5; the D gene is possibly TRBD1 (6 bases). Germline CDR1 reads MNHNS; CDR2 reads SASEGT. The V gene lost 4 bases and the J gene lost 5 bases, with 18 bases spanning the gap. This CDR3 spans 16 amino acids. The CDR3 DNA reads TGTGCCAGCAGTGGGTTCGGGGACATAGCCTATCAGCCCCAGCATTTT. It codes for CASSGFGDIAYQPQHF.

This chain links TRBV6-5 with TRBJ2-3; TRBD2 agrees at 13 bases. The CDR3 loop spans 14 amino acids. With V trimmed by 6 bases and J by 5 bases, 2 bases remained unmatched. Germline values: CDR1 MNHEY, CDR2 SVGAGI. CDR3 in amino acids: CASSGTSGVDTQYF. In DNA form, the CDR3 reads TGTGCCAGCAGCGGGACTAGCGGGGTAGATACGCAGTATTTT.

This rearrangement joins TRBV29-1 to TRBJ2-7, with 12 bases that match TRBD2. Germline lookup yields CDR1 SQVTM and CDR2 ANQGSEA. The V segment lost 4 bases and the J segment 3 bases; nucleotides outside the gene matches: 1. CDR3 size: 13 residues. In DNA, the CDR3 is TGCAGCGTTGGACTAGCGGGAGACTACGAGCAGTACTTC. The encoded protein is CSVGLAGDYEQYF.

V usage is TRBV3-1 (or the pseudogene TRBV3-2) and J usage is TRBJ2-5, with TRBD2 matching over 9 bases. Per the germline V gene, CDR1 is LGHDT and CDR2 is YNNKEL (reference sequence). Trimming removed 0 bases from V and 4 bases from J; junction bases left unmatched: 9. The length of the CDR3 is 17 residues. The CDR3 DNA follows: TGTGCCAGCAGCCAAGAAAGGATCAGCGGGAGGCCAGAGACCCAGTACTTC. It yields the protein CASSQERISGRPETQYF.

CDR3 nucleotide sequence: TGCGCCAGTGCTTACCGGGGAGGGGGCACTGAAGCTTTCTTT. Amino acids: CASAYRGGGTEAFF. V gene TRBV5-1 combines with J gene TRBJ1-1, with TRBD1 as a possible D gene (6 bases). Germline-derived CDR1 and CDR2 are SGHRS and YFSETQ. The CDR3 has 14 residues. V dropped 8 bases and J dropped 4 bases, with 18 bases sitting between them.

V gene TRBV12-5 combines with J gene TRBJ1-3, with D unclear. Trimming took 2 bases from V and 2 from J, leaving 4 bases between them. The CDR3 length is 13 residues. CDR1 and CDR2 (germline): LGHNT, FRNRAP. The CDR3 loop reads CASGLLTGNTIYF. The CDR3 DNA follows: TGTGCTAGTGGTTTGTTAACTGGAAACACCATATATTTT.

This clone was counted once. The gene calls are TRBV9 and TRBJ1-1; TRBD1 might be the D (5 bases). The CDR3 is made up of 16 amino acids. Deletions cut 4 bases from V and 1 base from J, with 17 bases between. Germline V CDR1 and CDR2: SGDLS, YYNGEE. CDR3 sequence reads: CASSPTTTGPNTEAFF. The DNA of the CDR3 is TGTGCCAGCAGCCCTACGACCACAGGCCCGAACACTGAAGCTTTCTTT.

The V gene is TRBV10-2, the J gene TRBJ1-4; 11 bases agree with TRBD1. The CDR3 runs to 16 residues. Germline CDR1 is WSHSY and CDR2 is SAAADI. J lost 4 bases, V lost 3 bases, and 4 bases had no gene match. The CDR3 loop is CASSDGTGGNNEKLFF. As DNA, the CDR3 is TGCGCCAGCAGTGATGGGACAGGGGGAAATAATGAAAAACTGTTTTTT.

This rearrangement joins TRBV2 to TRBJ2-2; D remains unclear. This CDR3 has 13 residues. Per germline, CDR1 SNHLY and CDR2 FYNNEI. Deletions cut 6 bases from V and 1 base from J, with 6 bases between. The DNA of the CDR3 is TGTGCCAGCAGGAAGAGGAACACCGGGGAGCTGTTTTTT. Translated, it gives CASRKRNTGELFF. The whole variable domain, remainder taken from reference TRBV2 and TRBJ2-2, is EPEVTQTPSHQVTQMGQEVILRCVPISNHLYFYWYRQILGQKVEFLVSFYNNEISEKSEIFDDQFSVERPDGSNFTLKIRSTKLEDSAMYFCASRKRNTGELFFGEGSRLTVL.

V gene TRBV5-4 combines with J gene TRBJ1-2, with 7 nucleotides matching TRBD1. V trimming: 5 bases; J trimming: 7 bases; junction bases outside the gene matches: 8. There are 13 residues in the CDR3. The V gene's germline CDR1 is SGHNT and CDR2 YYREEE (reference sequence). The DNA for the CDR3 is TGTGCCAGCAGTTTCGACAGGGCAGTTGGCTACACCTTC. Translated, it gives CASSFDRAVGYTF.

This chain joins TRBV18 and TRBJ1-3; no clear D. This CDR3 comprises 19 residues. V was shortened by 2 bases and J by 4 bases, with 24 bases between the two germline ends. Germline CDR1 reads KGHSH; CDR2 reads LQKENI. Written as DNA, the CDR3 is TGTGCCAGCTCACCAATGGCGAGGGCAAGAGAGACTACCGGAAACACCATATATTTT. This codes for CASSPMARARETTGNTIYF.